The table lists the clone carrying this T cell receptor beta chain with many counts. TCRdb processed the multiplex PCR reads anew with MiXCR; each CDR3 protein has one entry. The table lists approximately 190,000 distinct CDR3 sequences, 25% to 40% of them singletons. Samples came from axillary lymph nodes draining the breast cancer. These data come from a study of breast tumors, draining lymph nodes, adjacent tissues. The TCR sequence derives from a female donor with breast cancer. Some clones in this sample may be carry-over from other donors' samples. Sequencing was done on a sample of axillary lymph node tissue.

Here the CDR3 DNA reads TGTGCCAGCAGCCACCCTTGGCGGGAGAATGAGCAGTTCTTC. Its protein is CASSHPWRENEQFF. V and J are TRBV7-8 and TRBJ2-1, with 7 bases that match TRBD2. Germline V CDR1 and CDR2: SGHVS, FQNEAQ. V was pared by 5 bases and J by 7 bases, with 8 bases of the junction left unmatched. The CDR3 totals 14 residues.